The clone carrying this TCR beta chain was picked up one time. Method: immunoSEQ multiplex PCR; TCRdb's copy keeps in-frame clones and lacks some. The sample has over 120,000 clones, roughly 80% seen once. This sample was included in a study of blood T cell repertoires in COVID-19. This clonotype was obtained from a human donor in a cohort sampled during active COVID-19. Sequences were obtained from peripheral blood.

CDR3 loop: CAWSGEVAGNEQFF. The CDR3 DNA reads as TGTGCCTGGAGTGGAGAGGTAGCGGGGAATGAGCAGTTCTTC. V gene TRBV30 combines with J gene TRBJ2-1; the match to TRBD2 covers 8 bases. Germline V gene lookup returns CDR1 GTSNPN and CDR2 SVGIG (reference sequence). This CDR3 spans 14 amino acids. The V segment lost 1 base and the J segment 7 bases; nucleotides outside the gene matches: 6.